This T cell receptor beta chain was captured in a study of human thymus T cells. From germline, CDR1 is SGHTA and CDR2 FQGNSA. The CDR3 length is 15 residues. Trimming left V 1 base short and J 4 bases short, with 11 bases between. Clones were read by immunoSEQ multiplex PCR, and TCRdb kept only the in-frame ones, dropping some. The table includes 40,000 to 45,000 clones, nearly 95% detected once. This TCR was sampled from a boy under two years old with a congenital heart defect but otherwise immunologically healthy. The chain is built from TRBV7-2 and TRBJ2-1; D is tentatively TRBD1 or TRBD2 (6 bases each). Sample: blood. The CDR3 nucleotides read TGTGCCAGCAGCTTAGGGGGGGACACTTACAATGAGCAGTTCTTC. Translating it yields CASSLGGDTYNEQFF.